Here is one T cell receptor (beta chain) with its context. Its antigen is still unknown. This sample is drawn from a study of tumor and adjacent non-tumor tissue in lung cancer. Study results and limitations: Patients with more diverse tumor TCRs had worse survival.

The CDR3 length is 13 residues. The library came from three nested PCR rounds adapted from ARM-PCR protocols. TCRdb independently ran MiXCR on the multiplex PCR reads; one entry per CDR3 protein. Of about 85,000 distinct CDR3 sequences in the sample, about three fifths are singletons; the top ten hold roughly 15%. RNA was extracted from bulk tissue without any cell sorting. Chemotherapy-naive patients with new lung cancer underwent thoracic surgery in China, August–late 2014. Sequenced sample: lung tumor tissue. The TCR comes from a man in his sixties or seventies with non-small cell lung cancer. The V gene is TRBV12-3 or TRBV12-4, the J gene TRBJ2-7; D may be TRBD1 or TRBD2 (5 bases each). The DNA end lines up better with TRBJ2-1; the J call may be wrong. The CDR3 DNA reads TGTGCCAGCTTGGGTCGGGTGGAAGGGACCCAGTTCTTC. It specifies CASLGRVEGTQFF.